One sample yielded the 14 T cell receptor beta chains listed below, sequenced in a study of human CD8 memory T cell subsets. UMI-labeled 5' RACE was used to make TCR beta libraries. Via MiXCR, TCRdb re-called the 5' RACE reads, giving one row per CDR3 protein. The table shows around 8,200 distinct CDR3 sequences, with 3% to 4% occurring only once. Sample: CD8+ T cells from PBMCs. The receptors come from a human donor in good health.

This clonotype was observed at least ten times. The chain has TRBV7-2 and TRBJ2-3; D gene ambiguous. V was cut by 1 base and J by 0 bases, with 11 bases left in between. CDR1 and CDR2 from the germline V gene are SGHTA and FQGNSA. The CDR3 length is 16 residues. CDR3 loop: CASSLGSGLSTDTQYF. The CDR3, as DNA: TGTGCCAGCAGCTTAGGGTCGGGCCTAAGCACAGATACGCAGTATTTT.

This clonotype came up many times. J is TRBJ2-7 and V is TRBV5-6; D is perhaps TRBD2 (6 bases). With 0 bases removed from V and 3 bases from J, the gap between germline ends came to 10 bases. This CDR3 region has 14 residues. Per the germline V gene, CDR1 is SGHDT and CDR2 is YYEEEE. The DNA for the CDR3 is TGTGCCAGCAGCTTGGGCGGGGACTTCTACGAGCAGTACTTC. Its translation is CASSLGGDFYEQYF. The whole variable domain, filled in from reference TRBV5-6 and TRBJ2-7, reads DAGVTQSPTHLIKTRGQQVTLRCSPKSGHDTVSWYQQALGQGPQFIFQYYEEEERQRGNFPDRFSGHQFPNYSSELNVNALLLGDSALYLCASSLGGDFYEQYFGPGTRLTVT.

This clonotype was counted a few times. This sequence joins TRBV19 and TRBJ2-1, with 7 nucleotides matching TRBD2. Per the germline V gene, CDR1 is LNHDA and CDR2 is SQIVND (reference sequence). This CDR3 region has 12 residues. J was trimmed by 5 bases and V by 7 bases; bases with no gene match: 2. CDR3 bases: TGTGCCAGTAATGCGGGGGACAATGAGCAGTTCTTC. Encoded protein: CASNAGDNEQFF.

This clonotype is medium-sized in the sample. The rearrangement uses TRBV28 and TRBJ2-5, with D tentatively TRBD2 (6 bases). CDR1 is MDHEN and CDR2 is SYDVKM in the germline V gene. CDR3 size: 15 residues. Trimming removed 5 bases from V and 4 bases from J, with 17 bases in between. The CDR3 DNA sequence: TGTGCCAGCAGTCCCTCGCCGGGACTCACAGAGACCCAGTACTTC. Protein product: CASSPSPGLTETQYF.

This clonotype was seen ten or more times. For the CDR3, the DNA is TGCAGTGCTCAAACTAGCGGGGCCTCGTTGGGGCAGTACTTC. It translates to CSAQTSGASLGQYF. The V gene is TRBV20-1, the J gene TRBJ2-7, with 10 bases identical to TRBD2. Germline CDR1 DFQATT, CDR2 SNEGSKA (reference sequence). With 5 bases clipped from V and 9 bases from J, the junction kept 13 bases outside the gene matches. The CDR3 runs 14 residues.

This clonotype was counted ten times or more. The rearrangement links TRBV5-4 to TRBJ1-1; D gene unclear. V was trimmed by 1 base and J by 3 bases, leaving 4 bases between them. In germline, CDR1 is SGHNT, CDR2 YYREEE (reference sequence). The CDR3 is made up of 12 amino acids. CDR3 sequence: CASSLRYTEAFF. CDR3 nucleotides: TGTGCCAGCAGCTTGCGATACACTGAAGCTTTCTTT.

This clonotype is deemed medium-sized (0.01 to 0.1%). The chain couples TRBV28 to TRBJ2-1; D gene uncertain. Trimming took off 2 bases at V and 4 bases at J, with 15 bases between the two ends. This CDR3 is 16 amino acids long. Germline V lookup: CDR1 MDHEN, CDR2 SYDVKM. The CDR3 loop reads CASSLKVVRQYNEQFF. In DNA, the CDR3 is TGTGCCAGCAGTTTAAAAGTAGTCCGACAATACAATGAGCAGTTCTTC.

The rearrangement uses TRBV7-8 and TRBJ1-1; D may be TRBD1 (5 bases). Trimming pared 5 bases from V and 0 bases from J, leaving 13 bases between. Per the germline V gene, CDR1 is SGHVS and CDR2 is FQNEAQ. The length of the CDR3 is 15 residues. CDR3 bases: TGTGCCAGCAGCGCCGGGGACCGCTTGAACACTGAAGCTTTCTTT. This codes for CASSAGDRLNTEAFF.

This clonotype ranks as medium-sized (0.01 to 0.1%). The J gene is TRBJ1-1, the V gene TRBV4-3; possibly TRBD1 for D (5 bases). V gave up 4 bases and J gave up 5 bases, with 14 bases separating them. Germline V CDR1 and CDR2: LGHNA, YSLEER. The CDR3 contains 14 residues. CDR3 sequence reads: CASSLQGGRTEAFF. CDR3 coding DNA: TGCGCCAGCAGCCTTCAGGGAGGGAGGACTGAAGCTTTCTTT.

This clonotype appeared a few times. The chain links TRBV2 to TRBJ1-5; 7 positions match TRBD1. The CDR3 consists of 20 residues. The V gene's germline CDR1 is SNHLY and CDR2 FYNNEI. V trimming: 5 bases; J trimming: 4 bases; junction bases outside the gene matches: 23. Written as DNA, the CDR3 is TGTGCCAGCAGTAGCCCCCGGACAGGTACCCAACTCGTTCGGAATCAGCCCCAGCATTTT. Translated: CASSSPRTGTQLVRNQPQHF.

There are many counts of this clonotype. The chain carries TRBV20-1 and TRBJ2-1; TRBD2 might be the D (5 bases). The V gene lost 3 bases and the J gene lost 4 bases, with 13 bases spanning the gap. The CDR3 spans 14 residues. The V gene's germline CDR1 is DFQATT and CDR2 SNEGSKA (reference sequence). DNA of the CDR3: TGCAGTGCTAGGGCTGGACTGGATTACAATGAGCAGTTCTTC. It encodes CSARAGLDYNEQFF.

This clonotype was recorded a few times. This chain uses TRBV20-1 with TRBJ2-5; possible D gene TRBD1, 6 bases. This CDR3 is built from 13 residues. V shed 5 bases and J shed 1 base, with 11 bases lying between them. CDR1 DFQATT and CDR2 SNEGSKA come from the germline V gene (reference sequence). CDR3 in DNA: TGCAGTGCTTCGGACAGCAGCCAAGAGACCCAGTACTTC. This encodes CSASDSSQETQYF.

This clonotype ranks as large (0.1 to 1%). The CDR3 region has the DNA TGTGCCAGCAGTAAAAACAGGGGTGCATATCAGCCCCAGCATTTT. It yields the protein CASSKNRGAYQPQHF. This chain joins TRBV2 and TRBJ1-5, with 7 bases matching TRBD1. The J segment lost 5 bases and the V segment lost 5 bases, leaving 9 bases of the junction unmatched. There are 15 residues in the CDR3. Germline-derived CDR1 and CDR2 are SNHLY and FYNNEI.

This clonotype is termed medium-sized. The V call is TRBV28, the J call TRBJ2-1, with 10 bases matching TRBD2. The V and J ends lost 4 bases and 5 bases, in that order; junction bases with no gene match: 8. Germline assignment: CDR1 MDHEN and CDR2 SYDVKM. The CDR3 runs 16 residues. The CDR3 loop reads CASSSLAGGTDNEQFF. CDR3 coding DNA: TGTGCCAGCAGTTCTTTAGCGGGAGGAACAGACAATGAGCAGTTCTTC.